Listed below are T cell receptor beta chains from one sample, sequenced in a study of blood T cell repertoires in COVID-19. TCRdb keeps only in-frame clones here, not all; method: immunoSEQ multiplex PCR. The data contain 150,000 to 200,000 clones, around four fifths of them singletons. The sequencing input was peripheral blood. The receptors shown here come from a woman aged 25 to 39 with acute or convalescent COVID-19. The CDR3 runs from the conserved cysteine through the conserved F or W.

v_call cdr3_aa
TRBV27 CASRRQLNTDTQYF
TRBV10-3 CAISEIGVNEQYF
TRBV27 CASRLQGLDTEAFF
TRBV6-2/TRBV6-3 CASSYRDNQPQHF
TRBV7-9 CASSLEGKGSPLHF
TRBV29-1 CSARTANIQYF
TRBV19 CASSLSPNTEAFF
TRBV7-2 CASSLGAGISNTEAFF
TRBV28 CASSSYGGRGQSYEQYF
TRBV12-3/TRBV12-4 CASSLQGSYGYTF
TRBV7-9 CASSQGPWDQPQHF
TRBV6-2/TRBV6-3 CASSYSTFGRTHNEQFF
TRBV5-1 CASSLEGSQPQHF
TRBV28 CASSLSSGLGSFDEQYF
TRBV9 CASSALTGAFNEKLFF
TRBV7-8 CASSISTSSYNSPLHF
TRBV24-1 CATSDFSRENTGELFF
TRBV30 CASRRDSGAYVGKLFF
TRBV9 CASSVGTSGGYRDTQYF
TRBV13 CASSPTGERSAGELFF
TRBV5-4 CASTLQGAMNTEAFF
TRBV28 CASNELGGTNTGELFF
TRBV7-9 CASSLLPGWRGAATDTQYF
TRBV6-6 CASSYPQGNEKLFF
TRBV3-1/TRBV3-2 CASSPANRGRGYTF
TRBV24-1 CATSDPREGPLNEQFF
TRBV19 CASRTLQPPYEQYF
TRBV4-3 CASSQVKTGPNEQFF
TRBV4-1 CASAFLRLAGHNEQFF
TRBV20-1 CSVTGNEQFF
TRBV6-1 CASSESGGLNYGYTF
TRBV2 CASSQNMNTEAFF
TRBV11-2 CASSLARGGARSYEQYF
TRBV19 CASSMWLDNEQFF
TRBV19 CASSTSGTSGSYEQYF
TRBV14 CASSHLGTVSGEQYF
TRBV6-2/TRBV6-3 CASSLQGQRPQHF
TRBV19 CASSIDPTSNLGGEQFF
TRBV3-1/TRBV3-2 CASSPLTANHGYTF
TRBV20-1 CSAKPYNEQFF
TRBV6-2/TRBV6-3 CASSYFTYNEQFF